The sequence of this T cell receptor (beta chain) was determined in a study of T cells in Graves' hyperthyroidism and ophthalmopathy (dated by TCRdb to the late 2010s). With regard to the full study: Peripheral blood samples were taken at initial diagnosis, before any treatment was given. Prospective prediction of ophthalmopathy was tested in an independent validation cohort consisting of 18 to 20 hyperthyroidism patients and around 16 patients who later progressed to ophthalmopathy. In more than five Graves' hyperthyroidism patients, the study also compared T-cell repertoires from thyroid tissue with T-cell repertoires from blood. After sampling, hyperthyroidism patients received methimazole starting at 30 mg daily, and ophthalmopathy patients received high-dose intravenous methylprednisolone. A discovery cohort of about a hundred patients, approximately 45 with Graves' ophthalmopathy and approximately 55 with stable Graves' hyperthyroidism, was used to find distinguishing TCR V-J signatures. According to the paper, TCR Vbeta CDR3 sequencing was carried out on around 140 peripheral blood samples, which came from about 45 ophthalmopathy, about 75 hyperthyroidism and about 17 progressor patients. For training and testing, the roughly 100 patients in the discovery cohort were randomly divided in a 7:3 ratio.

Broad study findings and their caveats: Sample size was not statistically predetermined, and blinding of investigators to group allocation was not performed. Most expanded thyroid clonotypes (frequency above 0.001) were also detected in blood, suggesting blood repertoires may reflect thyroid immune responses. During validation, the model predicted progression to ophthalmopathy a median of around 7 months ahead of onset, with 60% to 71% sensitivity and less than 85% specificity. A 13 V-J signature model separated ophthalmopathy from stable hyperthyroidism, with approximately 86% sensitivity and roughly 81% specificity in cross-validation and 80%/75% in testing.

Concerning this clonotype: What antigen it recognizes has not been identified. The record has no base qualities; no much larger clone is one base away.

Moderately to severely active disease, a Clinical Activity Score of at least 3, a NOSPECS grade of at least 4, and a duration under 3 months were present in ophthalmopathy patients. Any patient with an uncontrolled infection, another autoimmune disease, pregnancy or lactation was excluded. Diagnoses were based on clinical symptoms, serum thyroxine and TRAb, thyroid ultrasound and orbital computed tomography. Ficoll-Paque density gradient centrifugation was used to isolate PBMCs from around 9.1 ml of fresh peripheral blood. Trizol reagent was used to extract total RNA, and RNA quality was then checked on an Agilent 2100 Bioanalyzer. Taken from cysteine to phenylalanine, the CDR3 has 9 residues. The sequence is cut down to CDR3 DNA, 27 bases in frame from base 1. CDR1 and CDR2, per the germline V gene (reference sequence), are DFQATT and SNEGSKA. V is reduced by 8 bases and J by 4 bases, leaving a spacing of 5 bases between them.

The TCR beta CDR3 regions were amplified from the RNA transcripts. For the first round of RT-PCR on the TCR CDR3, the HTBI primer set was used together with the Qiagen OneStep RT-PCR kit. Libraries were constructed in a second round of multiplex PCR, after which size selection and purification were performed. Sequencing of the libraries was done on an Illumina HiSeq2000 using paired-end 100 bp reads. The study's own analysis went as follows. SOAPnuke was used to process the raw data, throwing out any read that contained adapters or uncalled bases, had a mean Phred below 15, or lacked an exact constant-primer or identifier match. High-quality paired reads were merged with COPE v1.2.5, and unique nucleotide sequences were defined as clonotypes. Clonotypes were aligned to IMGT TRBV, TRBD and TRBJ reference segments using MiTCR v1.1. The analysis included only V-J combinations with a frequency above 0.0001, which together covered 99.2% of the repertoires. The TCS score was defined as the ratio of F50 (clonal expansion) to E x V (chaos), calculated using BLOSUM62-based TCRdist between CDR3 peptides within each V-J. Welch's t-statistics and random forest reduced roughly 540 V-J features to 13, which were used in a naive Bayes classifier (R e1071). TCRdb cleaned the public reads at Q25 with fastp, built clones with MiXCR and kept in-frame beta chains. Merged by CDR3 protein, the rows form single entries marked with the most common genes and DNA. These V and J calls are TCRdb output, not the study's own analysis. The table for this sample lists about 400,000 distinct CDR3 sequences; around 13% of them were counted only once. 15% to 20% of the sample belongs to the ten largest clones.

The source is a woman under 40 with Graves' ophthalmopathy. Sequenced input: blood. The chain is encoded by TRBV20-1 joined to TRBJ1-2, with no reliable assignment of the D segment. The CDR3 here reads CSTPYGYTF. The DNA sequence is given as TGCAGTACACCCTATGGCTACACCTTC.